A selection of T cell receptor beta chains follows, all from one sample in a study of regulatory T cells in long-lasting Graves disease. TCRdb recomputed calls from the multiplex PCR reads with MiXCR, one row per CDR3 protein. The sample consists of 510,000 or so distinct CDR3 sequences, around 12% of them appearing once. These records were also assigned to another study, of T cells in Graves' hyperthyroidism and ophthalmopathy.

Material: peripheral blood mononuclear cells (PBMCs), obtained at new diagnosis, from a patient treated with antithyroid drugs. The receptors stem from a woman aged 25 to 39 with Graves disease. Each CDR3 is given with its conserved first and last residue. Fields, in order: D gene, clone size, J gene, V gene, CDR3 protein, CDR3 DNA. The D gene is left open where the match is weak. For some rows the clone size is stated as once, few or many, or as a class when expanded; others skip it.

D gene: TRBD2
clone size: -
J gene: TRBJ2-1
V gene: TRBV6-2/TRBV6-3
CDR3 protein: CASSYLAGGYNEQFF
CDR3 DNA: TGTGCCAGCAGTTACTTGGCGGGAGGCTACAATGAGCAGTTCTTC

D gene: -
clone size: few
J gene: TRBJ2-1
V gene: TRBV5-6
CDR3 protein: CASSFGGPFSYNEQFF
CDR3 DNA: TGTGCCAGCAGCTTTGGCGGGCCCTTCTCCTACAATGAGCAGTTCTTC

D gene: -
clone size: -
J gene: TRBJ2-1
V gene: TRBV30
CDR3 protein: CASVGGHEQFF
CDR3 DNA: TGTGCCTCAGTGGGGGGACATGAGCAGTTCTTC

D gene: -
clone size: few
J gene: TRBJ2-7
V gene: TRBV12-3/TRBV12-4
CDR3 protein: CASSPPINRYEQYF
CDR3 DNA: TGTGCCAGCAGCCCCCCTATTAACAGATACGAGCAGTACTTC

D gene: TRBD1
clone size: few
J gene: TRBJ2-1
V gene: TRBV10-3
CDR3 protein: CAISTETGAYNEQFF
CDR3 DNA: TGTGCCATCAGTACTGAGACAGGGGCCTACAATGAGCAGTTCTTC

D gene: -
clone size: -
J gene: TRBJ2-1
V gene: TRBV13
CDR3 protein: CASSADRDLYNEQFF
CDR3 DNA: TGTGCCAGCAGCGCTGACCGCGACTTATACAATGAGCAGTTCTTC

D gene: -
clone size: -
J gene: TRBJ2-4
V gene: TRBV4-1
CDR3 protein: CASSQDRGLVAKNIQYF
CDR3 DNA: TGCGCCAGCAGCCAAGATCGGGGCCTGGTAGCCAAAAACATTCAGTACTTC

D gene: -
clone size: -
J gene: TRBJ1-4
V gene: TRBV5-8
CDR3 protein: CASSLGLHATNEKLFF
CDR3 DNA: TGTGCCAGCAGCTTGGGTCTCCATGCAACTAATGAAAAACTGTTTTTT

D gene: TRBD2
clone size: -
J gene: TRBJ2-3
V gene: TRBV19
CDR3 protein: CASTSPGLDTDTQYF
CDR3 DNA: TGTGCCAGTACCTCCCCGGGACTAGACACAGATACGCAGTATTTT

D gene: TRBD1
clone size: few
J gene: TRBJ2-1
V gene: TRBV5-5
CDR3 protein: CASSPRPGDRGNEQFF
CDR3 DNA: TGTGCCAGCAGCCCTAGACCCGGAGACAGGGGGAATGAGCAGTTCTTC

D gene: -
clone size: -
J gene: TRBJ2-6
V gene: TRBV19
CDR3 protein: CASTGQGITSGANVLTF
CDR3 DNA: TGTGCCAGTACAGGGCAGGGGATCACCTCTGGGGCCAACGTCCTGACTTTC

D gene: TRBD2
clone size: few
J gene: TRBJ2-5
V gene: TRBV4-2
CDR3 protein: CASSRRLAGGVKEETQYF
CDR3 DNA: TGTGCCAGCAGCCGCCGACTAGCGGGAGGGGTGAAAGAAGAGACCCAGTACTTC

D gene: TRBD2
clone size: -
J gene: TRBJ2-2
V gene: TRBV6-5
CDR3 protein: CASSWTSGSGVTGELFF
CDR3 DNA: TGTGCCAGCAGTTGGACTAGCGGGAGTGGTGTCACCGGGGAGCTGTTTTTT

D gene: -
clone size: many
J gene: TRBJ2-7
V gene: TRBV7-2
CDR3 protein: CASAPPEWPYEQYF
CDR3 DNA: TGTGCCAGTGCCCCGCCGGAATGGCCCTACGAGCAGTACTTC

D gene: -
clone size: many
J gene: TRBJ1-4
V gene: TRBV4-2
CDR3 protein: CASSLTGSGNEKLFF
CDR3 DNA: TGTGCCAGCAGCCTAACAGGGTCGGGTAATGAAAAACTGTTTTTT

D gene: TRBD1
clone size: many
J gene: TRBJ2-1
V gene: TRBV25-1
CDR3 protein: CASSGGTGEGSNEQFF
CDR3 DNA: TGTGCCAGCAGTGGCGGGACAGGGGAGGGTAGCAATGAGCAGTTCTTC

D gene: -
clone size: many
J gene: TRBJ1-1
V gene: TRBV11-2
CDR3 protein: CASSLRGTPNTEAFF
CDR3 DNA: TGTGCCAGCAGCCTACGTGGGACACCGAACACTGAAGCTTTCTTT

D gene: -
clone size: -
J gene: TRBJ2-2
V gene: TRBV28
CDR3 protein: CASTDQNTGELFF
CDR3 DNA: TGTGCCAGCACTGACCAGAACACCGGGGAGCTGTTTTTT

D gene: -
clone size: -
J gene: TRBJ2-2
V gene: TRBV9
CDR3 protein: CASEGAKNTGELFF
CDR3 DNA: TGTGCCAGCGAGGGTGCGAAGAACACCGGGGAGCTGTTTTTT

D gene: -
clone size: -
J gene: TRBJ1-2
V gene: TRBV24-1
CDR3 protein: CATSDGGGSYYGYTF
CDR3 DNA: TGTGCCACCAGTGATGGGGGCGGAAGCTACTATGGCTACACCTTC

D gene: -
clone size: few
J gene: TRBJ2-2
V gene: TRBV11-3
CDR3 protein: CASSPSGVGRELFF
CDR3 DNA: TGTGCCAGCAGCCCGAGTGGGGTCGGCAGGGAGCTGTTTTTT

D gene: TRBD2
clone size: few
J gene: TRBJ2-7
V gene: TRBV28
CDR3 protein: CASSLGGTSGLAEQYF
CDR3 DNA: TGTGCCAGCAGTTTAGGAGGGACTAGCGGGCTTGCCGAGCAGTACTTC

D gene: -
clone size: few
J gene: TRBJ1-2
V gene: TRBV7-9
CDR3 protein: CASSWGESYGYTF
CDR3 DNA: TGTGCCAGCAGCTGGGGGGAATCCTATGGCTACACCTTC

D gene: TRBD1
clone size: many
J gene: TRBJ2-5
V gene: TRBV27
CDR3 protein: CASSPDDPGGEETQYF
CDR3 DNA: TGTGCCAGCAGTCCGGACGACCCAGGGGGCGAGGAGACCCAGTACTTC

D gene: -
clone size: many
J gene: TRBJ1-2
V gene: TRBV30
CDR3 protein: CAWSVQTADNYGYTF
CDR3 DNA: TGTGCCTGGAGTGTACAGACAGCGGATAACTATGGCTACACCTTC

D gene: -
clone size: many
J gene: TRBJ1-3
V gene: TRBV2
CDR3 protein: CASTLILTGNTIYF
CDR3 DNA: TGTGCCAGCACCTTGATATTGACAGGAAACACCATATATTTT

D gene: TRBD2
clone size: -
J gene: TRBJ2-1
V gene: TRBV4-2
CDR3 protein: CASSQVGGLAVREQFF
CDR3 DNA: TGTGCCAGCAGCCAAGTGGGGGGACTAGCGGTCCGTGAGCAGTTCTTC

D gene: -
clone size: many
J gene: TRBJ2-1
V gene: TRBV20-1
CDR3 protein: CSAGDPRGRSIDEQFF
CDR3 DNA: TGCAGTGCTGGGGACCCTAGGGGGAGGTCGATCGATGAGCAGTTCTTC

D gene: TRBD2
clone size: many
J gene: TRBJ2-1
V gene: TRBV20-1
CDR3 protein: CSARQTSGSRFEQFF
CDR3 DNA: TGCAGTGCTAGACAGACTAGCGGGAGTAGGTTTGAGCAGTTCTTC

D gene: -
clone size: many
J gene: TRBJ2-1
V gene: TRBV7-3
CDR3 protein: CASSLTDRPYNEQFF
CDR3 DNA: TGTGCCAGCAGCTTAACGGACCGGCCCTACAATGAGCAGTTCTTC

D gene: -
clone size: many
J gene: TRBJ1-1
V gene: TRBV7-8
CDR3 protein: CASSSFAGEAFF
CDR3 DNA: TGTGCCAGCAGCTCGTTCGCAGGAGAAGCTTTCTTT

D gene: -
clone size: many
J gene: TRBJ2-5
V gene: TRBV11-3
CDR3 protein: CASSDPWADETQYF
CDR3 DNA: TGTGCCAGCAGCGATCCCTGGGCAGACGAGACCCAGTACTTC

D gene: TRBD1
clone size: many
J gene: TRBJ2-4
V gene: TRBV10-3
CDR3 protein: CAIRPDRGQNIQYF
CDR3 DNA: TGTGCCATCAGACCCGACAGGGGGCAAAACATTCAGTACTTC

D gene: TRBD1
clone size: many
J gene: TRBJ2-7
V gene: TRBV18
CDR3 protein: CASSPGQGTHEQYF
CDR3 DNA: TGTGCCAGCTCACCGGGACAGGGTACCCACGAGCAGTACTTC

D gene: TRBD1
clone size: few
J gene: TRBJ2-7
V gene: TRBV7-9
CDR3 protein: CASSSLTSGTDEQYF
CDR3 DNA: TGTGCCAGCAGCTCTCTGACCTCCGGGACAGACGAGCAGTACTTC

D gene: TRBD1
clone size: many
J gene: TRBJ2-2
V gene: TRBV12-3/TRBV12-4
CDR3 protein: CASSRWTGGVVTGELFF
CDR3 DNA: TGTGCCAGCAGCCGTTGGACAGGGGGGGTTGTGACCGGGGAGCTGTTTTTT

D gene: -
clone size: many
J gene: TRBJ2-1
V gene: TRBV7-9
CDR3 protein: CASSLGSNEQFF
CDR3 DNA: TGTGCCAGCAGCTTAGGTTCCAATGAGCAGTTCTTC

D gene: -
clone size: many
J gene: TRBJ1-2
V gene: TRBV2
CDR3 protein: CASSVLQAYGYTF
CDR3 DNA: TGTGCCAGCAGCGTATTACAGGCTTATGGCTACACCTTC

D gene: -
clone size: many
J gene: TRBJ2-5
V gene: TRBV13
CDR3 protein: CASSLASQGREETQYF
CDR3 DNA: TGTGCCAGCAGCTTAGCTTCCCAGGGAAGGGAGGAGACCCAGTACTTC

D gene: -
clone size: few
J gene: TRBJ1-4
V gene: TRBV6-5
CDR3 protein: CASSYGQEEKLFF
CDR3 DNA: TGTGCCAGCAGTTACGGGCAGGAAGAAAAACTGTTTTTT

D gene: TRBD2
clone size: many
J gene: TRBJ2-3
V gene: TRBV7-2
CDR3 protein: CASSSYIVAGGHPTDTQYF
CDR3 DNA: TGTGCCAGCAGCTCCTATATTGTAGCGGGAGGTCACCCCACAGATACGCAGTATTTT

D gene: TRBD2
clone size: many
J gene: TRBJ2-1
V gene: TRBV7-9
CDR3 protein: CASRPGTSGPISSYNEQFF
CDR3 DNA: TGTGCCAGCAGGCCCGGGACTAGCGGCCCTATTAGCTCCTACAATGAGCAGTTCTTC

D gene: -
clone size: many
J gene: TRBJ1-2
V gene: TRBV6-2/TRBV6-3
CDR3 protein: CATYTRTNYGYTF
CDR3 DNA: TGTGCCACCTATACGAGGACTAACTATGGCTACACCTTC

D gene: -
clone size: many
J gene: TRBJ1-4
V gene: TRBV20-1
CDR3 protein: CSVRRLNEKLFF
CDR3 DNA: TGCAGTGTACGTCGACTGAATGAAAAACTGTTTTTT

D gene: TRBD2
clone size: -
J gene: TRBJ2-3
V gene: TRBV4-3
CDR3 protein: CASSQDRGTSGLTDTQYF
CDR3 DNA: TGCGCCAGCAGCCAAGATCGGGGGACTAGCGGACTCACAGATACGCAGTATTTT

D gene: TRBD2
clone size: -
J gene: TRBJ2-7
V gene: TRBV24-1
CDR3 protein: CATNSGRPTYEQYF
CDR3 DNA: TGTGCCACAAATAGCGGGAGGCCTACCTACGAGCAGTACTTC

D gene: TRBD1
clone size: few
J gene: TRBJ2-1
V gene: TRBV5-1
CDR3 protein: CASSLATGGNEQFF
CDR3 DNA: TGCGCCAGCAGCTTGGCTACAGGGGGCAATGAGCAGTTCTTC

D gene: -
clone size: few
J gene: TRBJ1-2
V gene: TRBV6-5
CDR3 protein: CASSYSTTGLYGYTF
CDR3 DNA: TGTGCCAGCAGTTACTCCACGACAGGCCTCTATGGCTACACCTTC

D gene: -
clone size: many
J gene: TRBJ2-1
V gene: TRBV5-5
CDR3 protein: CASSWVGGLYNEQFF
CDR3 DNA: TGTGCCAGCAGCTGGGTAGGGGGACTCTACAATGAGCAGTTCTTC